Shown below are 23 T cell receptor beta chains from a single sample sequenced in a study of shared clonotypes between healthy human individuals (dated by TCRdb to 2020 to 2021). The library was obtained by the immunoSEQ multiplex PCR assay. TCRdb mirrors the immuneACCESS table, restricted to in-frame sequences. Some clones are absent from its copies; in checked studies, under half trace to an unresolved V gene, and the reason for the others is unknown. The sample contains around 2.1 million clones, roughly 91% of them found a single time. Of the sample, 1.5% to 2% falls within the top ten clones. CD8 naive samples were obtained by positive selection for CCR7 among CD45RO-negative cells, yielding a CD45RA+CCR7+ population from which TemRA cells were excluded. The sample was naive CD8+ T cells from PBMCs. In light of the paper, this sample's cell subset or site label describes: CD45RA+CCR7+. Every receptor here comes from a man between 18 and 35 years old in good health. Some clones in this sample may be carry-over from other donors' samples.

The chain joins TRBV11-2 to TRBJ1-5; possibly TRBD1 for D (5 bases). Germline lookup yields CDR1 SGHAT and CDR2 FQNNGV. V was clipped by 5 bases and J by 3 bases, with 14 bases between them. This CDR3 is 15 amino acids long. The CDR3 loop is CASSPTWGPNQPQHF. The CDR3 DNA follows: TGTGCCAGCAGCCCCACGTGGGGCCCCAATCAGCCCCAGCATTTT.

On this clone itself: The same CDR3 also results from other DNA sequences found in this sample. The CDR3 nucleotides are TGTGCCAGCAGCTTAGGGGCAGGTTTACCCTACGAGCAGTACTTC. Encoded protein: CASSLGAGLPYEQYF. V gene TRBV11-2 combines with J gene TRBJ2-7; D remains unclear. Germline-derived CDR1 and CDR2 are SGHAT and FQNNGV. Between the trimmed V and J ends, which lost 1 base and 2 bases, there was a span of 12 bases. This CDR3 comprises 15 residues. Supplemented by reference TRBV11-2 and TRBJ2-7, the full variable domain reads EAGVAQSPRYKIIEKRQSVAFWCNPISGHATLYWYQQILGQGPKLLIQFQNNGVVDDSQLPKDRFSAERLKGVDSTLKIQPAKLEDSAVYLCASSLGAGLPYEQYFGPGTRLTVT.

The chain joins TRBV29-1 to TRBJ2-3; D call uncertain. The CDR3 is made up of 11 amino acids. The ends were cut back, 6 bases at V and 6 bases at J, with 10 bases in the middle. Germline assignment: CDR1 SQVTM and CDR2 ANQGSEA. The CDR3 protein is CSVLTSDTQYF. CDR3 in DNA: TGCAGCGTCTTGACTTCCGATACGCAGTATTTT.

This rearrangement joins TRBV19 to TRBJ1-1; D call uncertain. V lost 5 bases and J 2 bases, leaving 15 bases between the germline ends. The V gene's germline CDR1 is LNHDA and CDR2 SQIVND (reference sequence). This CDR3 has 15 residues. CDR3: CASSPFFGSNTEAFF. For the CDR3, the DNA is TGTGCCAGTAGTCCATTTTTCGGGTCCAACACTGAAGCTTTCTTT.

The chain carries TRBV27 and TRBJ2-7; D may be TRBD1 (5 bases). Germline V gene sequence: CDR1 MNHEY, CDR2 SMNVEV (reference sequence). V was clipped by 6 bases and J by 2 bases, with 14 bases between them. This CDR3 is built from 14 residues. As DNA, the CDR3 is TGTGCCAGCAGGCAGACAGTGAGACCCTACGAGCAGTACTTC. Protein product: CASRQTVRPYEQYF.

This clone was counted once. V and J are TRBV25-1 and TRBJ2-5; 7 bases are shared with TRBD1. Germline loops: CDR1 MGHDK, CDR2 SYGVNS. This CDR3 spans 14 amino acids. Trimming cost V 3 bases and J 5 bases; bases outside gene matches: 6. CDR3 DNA: TGTGCCAGCAGTGACCGGACAGGTACGGAGACCCAGTACTTC. Its protein product is CASSDRTGTETQYF.

This chain links TRBV6-5 with TRBJ2-3; D gene unclear. Germline loops: CDR1 MNHEY, CDR2 SVGAGI. The CDR3 runs 12 residues. V was trimmed by 4 bases and J by 9 bases, leaving 11 bases between them. The CDR3, as DNA: TGTGCCAGCAGTTCCCAATCGAAGACGCAGTATTTT. This sequence encodes CASSSQSKTQYF.

V usage is TRBV7-9 and J usage is TRBJ2-6; TRBD1 might be the D (6 bases). With 8 bases removed from V and 0 bases from J, the gap between germline ends came to 17 bases. Germline V gene sequence: CDR1 SEHNR, CDR2 FQNEAQ (reference sequence). The CDR3 loop spans 17 amino acids. The CDR3 DNA reads TGTGCCAGCCTCTCTTGGACAGAAAGCTCTGGGGCCAACGTCCTGACTTTC. Amino acids: CASLSWTESSGANVLTF.

The count of this clone is one. The chain couples TRBV11-2 to TRBJ1-4; a weak D match, TRBD1 (5 bases). The V and J ends lost 0 bases and 8 bases respectively, with 13 bases between them. The CDR3 has 15 amino acids. CDR1 is SGHAT, CDR2 FQNNGV, per germline. CDR3 sequence: CASSLDSGEHEKLFF. The DNA of the CDR3 is TGTGCCAGCAGCTTAGATTCGGGGGAGCACGAAAAACTGTTTTTT. The full variable domain, rest sourced from reference TRBV11-2 and TRBJ1-4, is EAGVAQSPRYKIIEKRQSVAFWCNPISGHATLYWYQQILGQGPKLLIQFQNNGVVDDSQLPKDRFSAERLKGVDSTLKIQPAKLEDSAVYLCASSLDSGEHEKLFFGSGTQLSVL.

The V and J genes are TRBV5-6 and TRBJ1-6; weak D call: TRBD1 (5 bases). CDR1 is SGHDT and CDR2 is YYEEEE in the germline V gene. Trimming removed 2 bases at V and 7 bases at J, with 10 bases between. This CDR3 is built from 14 residues. CDR3 residues: CASSFGDYNSPLHF. For the CDR3, the DNA is TGTGCCAGCAGCTTTGGGGACTACAATTCACCCCTCCACTTT.

The rearrangement joins TRBV15 to TRBJ1-3; D call uncertain. The V end was cut by 4 bases, the J end by 4 bases, with 8 bases between. The CDR3 extends over 13 amino acids. Per germline, CDR1 LNHNV and CDR2 YYDKDF (reference sequence). In DNA form, the CDR3 reads TGTGCCACCAGCATCTACCGGGGAAACACCATATATTTT. Its translation is CATSIYRGNTIYF.

This CDR3 is CASSLLGFYEQYF. CDR3 nucleotide sequence: TGTGCCAGCAGCTTACTAGGGTTCTACGAGCAGTACTTC. The chain joins TRBV11-2 to TRBJ2-7; no definite D call. The V end lost 2 bases, the J end lost 3 bases, and 8 bases lay between the germline ends. Germline V CDR1 and CDR2: SGHAT, FQNNGV. This CDR3 is built from 13 residues.

The chain carries TRBV11-2 and TRBJ2-7; no reliable D call. The CDR3 sequence is 13 residues long. Germline CDR1 reads SGHAT; CDR2 reads FQNNGV. With 3 bases removed from V and 7 bases from J, the gap between germline ends came to 13 bases. CDR3 amino acids: CASSFWARQEQYF. DNA for the CDR3: TGTGCCAGCAGCTTCTGGGCCCGTCAGGAGCAGTACTTC.

Note on this clone: Distinct nucleotide sequences in the sample also encode this CDR3. This sequence joins TRBV10-1 and TRBJ2-7; D ambiguous. This CDR3 spans 13 amino acids. V dropped 2 bases and J dropped 2 bases, with 7 bases sitting between them. From germline, CDR1 is WNHNN and CDR2 SYGVQD (reference sequence). CDR3 in amino acids: CASSEGRTYEQYF. CDR3 nucleotide sequence: TGCGCCAGCAGTGAGGGCAGGACCTACGAGCAGTACTTC.

The J gene is TRBJ2-7, the V gene TRBV5-1, with D maybe TRBD1 (8 bases). The germline CDR1 and CDR2 sequences are SGHRS and YFSETQ. The V gene lost 0 bases and the J gene lost 3 bases, with 13 bases spanning the gap. CDR3 length: 15 amino acids. CDR3 sequence (DNA): TGCGCCAGCAGCTTGGCACAGGGGGGGTTCTACGAGCAGTACTTC. It specifies CASSLAQGGFYEQYF.

J is TRBJ2-1 and V is TRBV4-1, with a tentative D call TRBD2 (6 bases). There are 15 residues in the CDR3. Trimming removed 1 base at V and 4 bases at J, with 11 bases between. CDR1 is MGHRA and CDR2 is YSYEKL in the germline V gene. The CDR3 region is CASSQARTTYNEQFF. The CDR3 region has the DNA TGCGCCAGCAGCCAAGCCAGGACTACTTACAATGAGCAGTTCTTC.

The chain combines TRBV28 with TRBJ2-1; 9 nucleotides align to TRBD2. The CDR3 contains 16 residues. Germline V gives CDR1 MDHEN, CDR2 SYDVKM. V was clipped by 3 bases and J by 7 bases; unmatched bases: 10. In DNA, the CDR3 is TGTGCCAGCAGTTTTGTTTCCGGGACTAGCAGAAATGAGCAGTTCTTC. Translating it yields CASSFVSGTSRNEQFF.

The table lists this clone with a few counts. The chain links TRBV4-1 to TRBJ1-2; D unclear. Germline loops: CDR1 MGHRA, CDR2 YSYEKL. V shed 3 bases and J shed 0 bases, with 11 bases lying between them. The CDR3 covers 15 residues. CDR3 amino acids: CASSQVGRPNYGYTF. The DNA of the CDR3 is TGCGCCAGCAGCCAGGTAGGACGTCCTAACTATGGCTACACCTTC.

The chain combines TRBV5-6 with TRBJ1-4; perhaps TRBD1 as D (6 bases). Trimming removed 3 bases at V and 6 bases at J, with 12 bases between. CDR1 is SGHDT and CDR2 is YYEEEE in the germline V gene. The CDR3 totals 14 residues. CDR3 in DNA: TGTGCCAGCAGCTCCATAGGGGGGTATGAAAAACTGTTTTTT. Protein sequence: CASSSIGGYEKLFF.

The rearrangement links TRBV6-1 to TRBJ2-7, with D maybe TRBD2 (7 bases). V lost 2 bases, J lost 3 bases, and 11 bases lay in between. This CDR3 contains 14 residues. The germline V gene encodes CDR1 MNHNS and CDR2 SASEGT. The CDR3 protein is CASSESGTRYEQYF. CDR3 coding DNA: TGTGCCAGCAGTGAAAGCGGGACACGCTACGAGCAGTACTTC.

The V gene is TRBV28, the J gene TRBJ2-1; 8 nucleotides agree with TRBD1. V lost 7 bases to trimming and J lost 10 bases; unmatched junction nucleotides: 9. The germline gives CDR1 MDHEN, CDR2 SYDVKM. The CDR3 consists of 13 residues. In DNA, the CDR3 is TGTGCCAGCACCCTCGACAGGGGCCGAGAGCAGTTCTTC. As protein: CASTLDRGREQFF.

This clone has only one observation. The chain employs TRBV27 and TRBJ2-7; D possibly matches TRBD1 or TRBD2 (6 bases each). This CDR3 is built from 15 residues. The germline V gene encodes CDR1 MNHEY and CDR2 SMNVEV (reference sequence). Trimming removed 6 bases at V and 5 bases at J, with 20 bases between. CDR3 amino acids: CASSPGWGADHEQYF. DNA of the CDR3: TGTGCCAGCAGCCCCGGGTGGGGGGCAGACCACGAGCAGTACTTC.

This chain links TRBV4-2 with TRBJ2-3; the D is unclear. The V end was cut by 3 bases, the J end by 3 bases, with 7 bases between. The germline V gene has CDR1 LGHNA and CDR2 YNFKEQ. The CDR3 totals 13 residues. CDR3 sequence (DNA): TGTGCCAGCAGCCAGGCCTGGACAGATACGCAGTATTTT. This gives the protein CASSQAWTDTQYF.